The 16 T cell receptor beta chains in this list originate from one sample, sequenced in a study of OX40 agonist ivuxolimab in advanced cancers. The table came from immunoSEQ multiplex PCR; TCRdb's copy has only in-frame clones and leaves some out. The sample carries about 62,000 clones, about 92% recorded once. The material sequenced was CD4+ or CD8+ T cells sorted from blood, taken in a trial of the OX40 agonist ivuxolimab. The receptors shown here come from an adult with an advanced solid tumor such as melanoma, head and neck, liver or kidney cancer.

This chain links TRBV5-1 with TRBJ2-5; 7 nucleotides align to TRBD1. Losses at the gene ends were 5 bases for V and 2 bases for J; bases not matched to a gene: 9. The germline V gene encodes CDR1 SGHRS and CDR2 YFSETQ. This CDR3 is built from 15 residues. The CDR3 nucleotides are TGCGCCAGCAGTTCGACAGGGCCCCGGCAAGAGACCCAGTACTTC. Encoded protein: CASSSTGPRQETQYF.

The V gene is TRBV5-1, the J gene TRBJ2-3; no clear D. Per germline, CDR1 SGHRS and CDR2 YFSETQ. This CDR3 has 12 residues. The V gene lost 0 bases and the J gene lost 6 bases, with 5 bases spanning the gap. The CDR3 protein is CASSLVEDTQYF. CDR3 DNA sequence: TGCGCCAGCAGCTTGGTGGAGGATACGCAGTATTTT.

The V and J genes are TRBV18 and TRBJ2-5; D is unclear. The germline gives CDR1 KGHSH, CDR2 LQKENI. CDR3 length: 16 amino acids. Trimming removed 2 bases at V and 0 bases at J, with 13 bases between. Here the CDR3 reads CASSPSEAPYQETQYF. CDR3 DNA sequence: TGTGCCAGCTCACCATCGGAAGCTCCCTACCAAGAGACCCAGTACTTC. The variable domain in full, completed from reference TRBV18 and TRBJ2-5, reads NAGVMQNPRHLVRRRGQEARLRCSPMKGHSHVYWYRQLPEEGLKFMVYLQKENIIDESGMPKERFSAEFPKEGPSILRIQQVVRGDSAAYFCASSPSEAPYQETQYFGPGTRLLVL.

V gene TRBV30 combines with J gene TRBJ2-3; D ambiguous. The CDR3 covers 12 residues. V was trimmed by 1 base and J by 0 bases, leaving 2 bases between them. Germline V gene lookup returns CDR1 GTSNPN and CDR2 SVGIG (reference sequence). The CDR3 DNA is TGTGCCTGGAGTGGAAGCACAGATACGCAGTATTTT. Encoded protein: CAWSGSTDTQYF.

The rearrangement links TRBV6-6 to TRBJ2-1; 8 positions match TRBD2. The length of the CDR3 is 16 residues. CDR1 is MNHNY and CDR2 is SVGAGI in the germline V gene (reference sequence). V shed 5 bases, J shed 0 bases, and the junction held 6 bases outside the gene matches. The CDR3 is CASSPERGSSYNEQFF. The CDR3 DNA is TGTGCCAGCAGTCCGGAGCGGGGGAGCTCCTACAATGAGCAGTTCTTC.

The gene calls are TRBV7-2 and TRBJ2-5, with 13 bases identical to TRBD2. J gave up 4 bases and V 4 bases, and 3 bases lay outside the gene matches. CDR1 is SGHTA, CDR2 FQGNSA, per germline. This CDR3 spans 15 amino acids. The CDR3 region is CASSWGLAGIETQYF. The CDR3 DNA sequence: TGTGCCAGCAGCTGGGGACTAGCGGGGATAGAGACCCAGTACTTC.

V gene TRBV4-1 combines with J gene TRBJ1-4, with TRBD1 as a possible D gene (5 bases). The V end was cut by 5 bases, the J end by 0 bases, with 10 bases between. CDR3 length: 15 amino acids. The germline V gene encodes CDR1 MGHRA and CDR2 YSYEKL. CDR3 coding DNA: TGCGCCAGCAGCGCCCAGGGTGCAACTAATGAAAAACTGTTTTTT. Protein: CASSAQGATNEKLFF.

This clone appeared a few times. The chain carries TRBV5-4 and TRBJ1-2; D is uncertain. There are 12 residues in the CDR3. Germline CDR1 and CDR2: SGHNT and YYREEE (reference sequence). V gave up 0 bases and J gave up 4 bases, with 4 bases separating them. CDR3 sequence reads: CASSLESYGYTF. CDR3 DNA sequence: TGTGCCAGCAGCTTGGAAAGCTATGGCTACACCTTC.

This clone came up a few times. The chain couples TRBV19 to TRBJ2-5; D is possibly TRBD2 (7 bases). The CDR3 runs to 13 residues. Germline-derived CDR1 and CDR2 are LNHDA and SQIVND (reference sequence). Trimming stripped 6 bases from V and 4 bases from J, with 12 bases between. The CDR3 DNA sequence: TGTGCCAGTAGGCCCGGGGGGCGAGAGACCCAGTACTTC. Amino acid sequence: CASRPGGRETQYF.

This chain connects TRBV5-4 to TRBJ2-1; D might be TRBD1 or TRBD2, each matching 6 bases. V was trimmed by 4 bases and J by 5 bases, leaving 19 bases between them. The CDR3 is 16 amino acids. Germline V lookup: CDR1 SGHNT, CDR2 YYREEE (reference sequence). The CDR3 DNA reads TGTGCCAGCAGCGGGGGGCCGGGGAGCCTAAACAATGAGCAGTTCTTC. As protein: CASSGGPGSLNNEQFF.

The chain carries TRBV2 and TRBJ2-5; TRBD2 is a possible D gene (6 bases). The CDR3 runs to 13 residues. Trimming left V 5 bases short and J 9 bases short, with 16 bases between. CDR1 is SNHLY, CDR2 FYNNEI, per germline. For the CDR3, the DNA is TGTGCCAGCAGTCGCCCGGGGGAAGTGGCCCAGTACTTC. Its translation: CASSRPGEVAQYF. The entire variable domain, with the rest obtained from reference TRBV2 and TRBJ2-5, is as follows: EPEVTQTPSHQVTQMGQEVILRCVPISNHLYFYWYRQILGQKVEFLVSFYNNEISEKSEIFDDQFSVERPDGSNFTLKIRSTKLEDSAMYFCASSRPGEVAQYFGPGTRLLVL.

V and J are TRBV10-3 and TRBJ2-1; 8 bases align to TRBD2. CDR3 length: 14 residues. Trimming at V came to 0 bases and at J to 7 bases, leaving 2 bases not matched to a gene. Germline CDR1 reads ENHRY; CDR2 reads SYGVKD. CDR3 amino acids: CAISESGGGNEQFF. The CDR3 DNA reads TGTGCCATCAGTGAGTCGGGCGGGGGGAATGAGCAGTTCTTC.

This clone was counted a single time. The chain is built from TRBV18 and TRBJ2-1; 11 bases line up with TRBD2. The V gene's germline CDR1 is KGHSH and CDR2 LQKENI. The CDR3 loop spans 15 amino acids. The ends lost 3 bases at V and 6 bases at J; junction bases unmatched: 4. For the CDR3, the DNA is TGTGCCAGCTCACCGGGTAGCGGGAGGGCCAATGAGCAGTTCTTC. This sequence encodes CASSPGSGRANEQFF.

CDR3 loop: CASRKPGQGHEQYF. The CDR3 DNA follows: TGTGCCAGCAGAAAGCCGGGACAGGGTCACGAGCAGTACTTC. The chain carries TRBV6-6 and TRBJ2-7; 9 bases line up with TRBD1. This CDR3 spans 14 amino acids. Trimming cost V 6 bases and J 5 bases; bases outside gene matches: 8. Germline loops: CDR1 MNHNY, CDR2 SVGAGI (reference sequence).

This rearrangement joins TRBV7-9 to TRBJ1-1; D is ambiguous. Trimming pared 1 base from V and 1 base from J, leaving 7 bases between. The CDR3 runs 14 residues. CDR1 is SEHNR, CDR2 FQNEAQ, per germline (reference sequence). CDR3: CASSLDSQNTEAFF. The CDR3 DNA reads as TGTGCCAGCAGCTTAGACAGCCAGAACACTGAAGCTTTCTTT.

This rearrangement joins TRBV11-3 to TRBJ2-7; the D call may be TRBD1 or TRBD2 (6 bases each). Trimming pared 8 bases from V and 2 bases from J, leaving 10 bases between. Germline V gene sequence: CDR1 SGHNT, CDR2 YENEEA. The CDR3 consists of 12 residues. The CDR3, as DNA: TGTGCCAGCGCGAGGGGGGCCTACGAGCAGTACTTC. It codes for CASARGAYEQYF.